What follows is one T cell receptor beta chain and its context. Its binding antigen is unknown. No base-level quality is on record; no much larger clone is a single base apart. The source of the sample is a study of response to subunit inactivated influenza vaccine (dated by TCRdb to the late 2010s). General notes on the study: Deep quantitative profiling of the T cell receptor repertoire was used in the study to follow responses to a trivalent subunit inactivated influenza vaccine. Study-level results and caveats: The authors proposed that each seasonal influenza vaccination may bring in only a limited number of new T cells.

The protocol used for the library was RT-PCR. Data came from an Illumina HiSeq 2500. TCRdb reprocessing: public reads trimmed at Q25 with fastp, clones called with MiXCR, in-frame beta chains kept. Entries are consolidated by CDR3 protein sequence, retaining the most common genes and DNA. The table for this sample lists 550,000 to 800,000 distinct CDR3 sequences; approximately 14% of them were counted only once. In total, the top ten clones hold approximately 6.5% of the sample. The receptor was isolated from a man in his forties or fifties who received an inactivated influenza vaccine. Donor details come from another sample of the same person, matched by shared clones. The sample in question was PBMCs from blood, obtained 14 days before vaccination.

The CDR3: CSVIPQGPYNEQFF. DNA sequence: TGCAGTGTCATTCCTCAGGGGCCCTACAATGAGCAGTTCTTC. Here the chain combines TRBV20-1 and TRBJ2-1; 6 matching bases give a weak D call of TRBD1. CDR1 DFQATT and CDR2 SNEGSKA were looked up in the germline V gene (reference sequence). Between the V and J ends, shortened by 7 bases and 2 bases respectively, the junction contains 15 bases. Reading from cysteine to phenylalanine, the CDR3 counts 14 amino acids. The DNA shown is the 42-base CDR3, in frame from base 1.